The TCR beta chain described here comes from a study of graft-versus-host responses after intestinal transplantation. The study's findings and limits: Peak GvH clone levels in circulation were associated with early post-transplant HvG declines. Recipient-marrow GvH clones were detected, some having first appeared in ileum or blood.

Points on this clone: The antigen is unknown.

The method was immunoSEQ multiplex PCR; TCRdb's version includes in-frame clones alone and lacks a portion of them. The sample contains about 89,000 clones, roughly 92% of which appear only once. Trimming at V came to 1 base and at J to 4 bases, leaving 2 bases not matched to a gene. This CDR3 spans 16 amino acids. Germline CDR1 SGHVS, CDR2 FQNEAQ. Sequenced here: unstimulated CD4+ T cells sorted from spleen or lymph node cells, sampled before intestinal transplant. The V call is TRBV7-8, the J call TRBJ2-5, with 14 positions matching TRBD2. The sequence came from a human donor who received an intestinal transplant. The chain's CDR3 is CASSLVGLAGGETQYF. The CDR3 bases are TGTGCCAGCAGCTTAGTAGGACTAGCGGGAGGAGAGACCCAGTACTTC. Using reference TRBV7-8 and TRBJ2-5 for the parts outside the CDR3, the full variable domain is GAGVSQSPRYKVAKRGQDVALRCDPISGHVSLFWYQQALGQGPEFLTYFQNEAQLDKSGLPSDRFFAERPEGSVSTLKIQRTQQEDSAVYLCASSLVGLAGGETQYFGPGTRLLVL.